The entry that follows covers one TCR beta chain sequence. Generated by immunoSEQ multiplex PCR, the TCRdb table keeps only in-frame clones and is missing some. Among some 80,000 clones listed, approximately 90% were seen once. Trimming took 4 bases from V and 6 from J, leaving 10 bases between them. Germline values: CDR1 SGHTA, CDR2 FQGTGA. This CDR3 comprises 13 residues. The data derive from a study of control samples from healthy donors and cancer patients. The sample was PBMCs. V usage is TRBV7-3 and J usage is TRBJ2-1; D is perhaps TRBD2 (6 bases). This receptor was obtained from an older woman with head and neck cancer. CDR3: CASSSGRGNEQFF. The CDR3 DNA reads as TGTGCCAGCAGCTCCGGGCGGGGCAATGAGCAGTTCTTC. Complete variable domain (other parts from reference TRBV7-3 and TRBJ2-1): GAGVSQTPSNKVTEKGKYVELRCDPISGHTALYWYRQSLGQGPEFLIYFQGTGAADDSGLPNDRFFAVRPEGSVSTLKIQRTERGDSAVYLCASSSGRGNEQFFGPGTRLTVL.